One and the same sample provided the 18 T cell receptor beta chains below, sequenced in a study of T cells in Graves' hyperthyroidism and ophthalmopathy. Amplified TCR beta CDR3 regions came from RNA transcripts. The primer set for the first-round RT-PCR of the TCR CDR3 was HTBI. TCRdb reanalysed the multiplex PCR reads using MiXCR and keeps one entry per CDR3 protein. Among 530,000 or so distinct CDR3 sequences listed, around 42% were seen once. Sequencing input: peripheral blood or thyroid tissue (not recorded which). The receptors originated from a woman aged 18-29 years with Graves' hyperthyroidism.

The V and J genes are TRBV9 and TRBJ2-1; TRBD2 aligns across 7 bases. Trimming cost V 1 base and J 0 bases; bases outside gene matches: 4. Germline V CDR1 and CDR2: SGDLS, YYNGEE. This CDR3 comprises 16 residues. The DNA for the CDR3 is TGTGCCAGCAGCGTAACGGGCGGGGGCTCCTACAATGAGCAGTTCTTC. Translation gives CASSVTGGGSYNEQFF. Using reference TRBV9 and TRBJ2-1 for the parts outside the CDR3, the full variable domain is DSGVTQTPKHLITATGQRVTLRCSPRSGDLSVYWYQQSLDQGLQFLIQYYNGEERAKGNILERFSAQQFPDLHSELNLSSLELGDSALYFCASSVTGGGSYNEQFFGPGTRLTVL.

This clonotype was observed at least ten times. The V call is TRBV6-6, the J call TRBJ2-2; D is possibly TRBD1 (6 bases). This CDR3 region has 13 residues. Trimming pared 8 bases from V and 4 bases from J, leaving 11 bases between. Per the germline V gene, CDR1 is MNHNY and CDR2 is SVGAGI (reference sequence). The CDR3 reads CASDKDSTGELFF. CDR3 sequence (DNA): TGTGCCAGCGACAAGGACAGCACCGGGGAGCTGTTTTTT.

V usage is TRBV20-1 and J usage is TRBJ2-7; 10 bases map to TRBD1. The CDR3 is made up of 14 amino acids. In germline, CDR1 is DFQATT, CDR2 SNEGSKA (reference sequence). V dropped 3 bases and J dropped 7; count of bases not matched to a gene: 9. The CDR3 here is CSARGTGAYNEQYF. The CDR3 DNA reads TGCAGTGCTAGGGGGACAGGGGCTTACAATGAGCAGTACTTC.

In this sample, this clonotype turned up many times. CDR3 residues: CASSSPHRVPGANVLTF. The CDR3 DNA sequence: TGTGCCAGCAGCTCCCCCCACAGGGTCCCTGGGGCCAACGTCCTGACTTTC. The chain couples TRBV11-2 to TRBJ2-6, with TRBD1 as a possible D gene (6 bases). The CDR3 extends over 17 amino acids. Germline V gene lookup returns CDR1 SGHAT and CDR2 FQNNGV. Trimming shortened V by 4 bases and J by 2 bases, and 15 bases separated the two germline ends.

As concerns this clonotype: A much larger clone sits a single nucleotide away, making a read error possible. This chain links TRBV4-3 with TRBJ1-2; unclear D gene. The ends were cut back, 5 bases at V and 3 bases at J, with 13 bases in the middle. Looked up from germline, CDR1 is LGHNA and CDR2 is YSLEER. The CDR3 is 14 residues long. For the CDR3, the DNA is TGCGCCAGCAGCACAATCCCCCGGGACTATGGCTACACCTTC. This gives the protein CASSTIPRDYGYTF.

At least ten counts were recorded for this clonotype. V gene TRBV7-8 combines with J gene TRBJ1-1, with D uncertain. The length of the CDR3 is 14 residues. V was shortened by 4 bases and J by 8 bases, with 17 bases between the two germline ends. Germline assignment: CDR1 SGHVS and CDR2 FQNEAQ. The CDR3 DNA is TGTGCCAGCAGCTCGGTGGCCCCTGGCTTCGAAGCTTTCTTT. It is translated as CASSSVAPGFEAFF. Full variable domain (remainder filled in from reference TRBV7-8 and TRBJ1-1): GAGVSQSPRYKVAKRGQDVALRCDPISGHVSLFWYQQALGQGPEFLTYFQNEAQLDKSGLPSDRFFAERPEGSVSTLKIQRTQQEDSAVYLCASSSVAPGFEAFFGQGTRLTVV.

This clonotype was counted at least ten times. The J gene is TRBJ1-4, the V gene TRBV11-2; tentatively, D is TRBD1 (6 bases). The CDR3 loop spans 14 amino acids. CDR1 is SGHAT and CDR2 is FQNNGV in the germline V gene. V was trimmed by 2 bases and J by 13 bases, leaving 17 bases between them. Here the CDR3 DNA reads TGTGCCAGCAGCTTACTGACAGGTTCCCAGGGACTGTTTTTT. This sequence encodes CASSLLTGSQGLFF.

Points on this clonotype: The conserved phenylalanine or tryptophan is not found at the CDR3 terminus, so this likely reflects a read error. CDR3 DNA: TGTGCCAGCAGCTCGGCCTGGGCAGGGCCGACCTATGGCTACACCCTC. Its protein is CASSSAWAGPTYGYTL. The chain couples TRBV5-6 to TRBJ1-2; tentative D call: TRBD1 (5 bases). Germline assignment: CDR1 SGHDT and CDR2 YYEEEE. Trimming stripped 3 bases from V and 4 bases from J, with 19 bases between. The CDR3 runs 16 residues.

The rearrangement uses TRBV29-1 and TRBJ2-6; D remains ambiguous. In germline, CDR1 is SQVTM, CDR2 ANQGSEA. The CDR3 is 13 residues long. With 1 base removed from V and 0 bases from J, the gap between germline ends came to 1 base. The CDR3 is CSVEGSGANVLTF. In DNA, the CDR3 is TGCAGCGTTGAAGGCTCTGGGGCCAACGTCCTGACTTTC. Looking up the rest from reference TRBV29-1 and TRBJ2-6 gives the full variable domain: SAVISQKPSRDICQRGTSLTIQCQVDSQVTMMFWYRQQPGQSLTLIATANQGSEATYESGFVIDKFPISRPNLTFSTLTVSNMSPEDSSIYLCSVEGSGANVLTFGAGSRLTVL.

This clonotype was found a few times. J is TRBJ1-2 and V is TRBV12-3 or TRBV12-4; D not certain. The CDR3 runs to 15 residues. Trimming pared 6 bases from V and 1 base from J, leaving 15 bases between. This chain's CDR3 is CASSNRGPYNYGYTF. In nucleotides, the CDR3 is TGTGCCAGCAGCAACCGGGGTCCTTATAACTATGGCTACACCTTC.

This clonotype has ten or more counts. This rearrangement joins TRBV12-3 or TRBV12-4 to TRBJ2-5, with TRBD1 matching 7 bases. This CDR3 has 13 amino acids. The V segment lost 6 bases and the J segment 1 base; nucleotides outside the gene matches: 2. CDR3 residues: CASRRDSQETQYF. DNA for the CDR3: TGTGCCAGCAGAAGGGACAGCCAAGAGACCCAGTACTTC.

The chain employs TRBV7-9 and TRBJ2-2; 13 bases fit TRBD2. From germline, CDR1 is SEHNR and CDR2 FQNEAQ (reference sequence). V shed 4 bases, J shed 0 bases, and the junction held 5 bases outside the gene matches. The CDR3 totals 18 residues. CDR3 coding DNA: TGTGCCAGCAGCTCGATGACTAGCGGGAGGTCGAACACCGGGGAGCTGTTTTTT. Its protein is CASSSMTSGRSNTGELFF.

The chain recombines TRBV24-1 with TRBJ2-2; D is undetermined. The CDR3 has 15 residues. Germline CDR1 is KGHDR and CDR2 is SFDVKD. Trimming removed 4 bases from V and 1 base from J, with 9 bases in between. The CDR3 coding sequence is TGTGCCACCAGTGAACCCTCACTGAACACCGGGGAGCTGTTTTTT. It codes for CATSEPSLNTGELFF.

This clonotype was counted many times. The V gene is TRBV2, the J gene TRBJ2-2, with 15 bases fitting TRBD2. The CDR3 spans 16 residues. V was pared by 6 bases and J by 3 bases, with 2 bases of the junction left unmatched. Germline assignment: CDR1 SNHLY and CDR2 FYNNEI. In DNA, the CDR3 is TGTGCCAGCAGCGGACTAGCGGGAGGGTACACCGGGGAGCTGTTTTTT. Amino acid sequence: CASSGLAGGYTGELFF.

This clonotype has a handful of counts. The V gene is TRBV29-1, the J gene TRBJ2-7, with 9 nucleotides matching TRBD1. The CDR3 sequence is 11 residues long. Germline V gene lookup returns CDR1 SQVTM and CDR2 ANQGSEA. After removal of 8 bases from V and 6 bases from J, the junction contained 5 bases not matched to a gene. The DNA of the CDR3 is TGCAGCACAGGGGGCGCGTCCGAGCAGTACTTC. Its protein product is CSTGGASEQYF.

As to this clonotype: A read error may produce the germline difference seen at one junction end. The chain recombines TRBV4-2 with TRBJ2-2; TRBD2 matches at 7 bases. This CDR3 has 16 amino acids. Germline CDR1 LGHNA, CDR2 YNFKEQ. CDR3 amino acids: CASSQVGGRGTGELYF. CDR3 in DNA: TGTGCCAGCAGCCAAGTTGGCGGGAGAGGTACCGGGGAGCTGTACTTC.

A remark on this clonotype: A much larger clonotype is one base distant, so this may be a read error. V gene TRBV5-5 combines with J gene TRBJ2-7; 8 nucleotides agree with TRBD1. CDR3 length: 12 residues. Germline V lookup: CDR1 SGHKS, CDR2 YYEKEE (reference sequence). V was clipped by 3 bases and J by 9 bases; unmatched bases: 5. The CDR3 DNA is TGTGCCAGCAGCTGGACAGGGAGTGGGCAGTACTTC. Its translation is CASSWTGSGQYF.

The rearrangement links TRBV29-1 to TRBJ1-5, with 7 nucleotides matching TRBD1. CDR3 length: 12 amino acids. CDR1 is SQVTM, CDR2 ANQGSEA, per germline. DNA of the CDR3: TGCAGACCTACAGGGGGCAATCAGCCCCAGCATTTT. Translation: CRPTGGNQPQHF. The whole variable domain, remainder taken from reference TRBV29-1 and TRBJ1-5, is SAVISQKPSRDICQRGTSLTIQCQVDSQVTMMFWYRQQPGQSLTLIATANQGSEATYESGFVIDKFPISRPNLTFSTLTVSNMSPEDSSIYLCRPTGGNQPQHFGDGTRLSIL.